Shown below are 14 T cell receptor beta chains from a single sample sequenced in a study of cytomegalovirus exposure and HLA in healthy donors. The PCR was carried out with 60 Vbeta primers and 13 Jbeta primers. Profiling relied on immunoSEQ multiplex PCR, and the TCRdb table lists in-frame clones only, not all of them. The sample carries around 45,000 clones, 65% to 80% recorded once. Specimen: PBMCs. The receptors derive from a man aged 30-40 years in good health and CMV-seronegative.

In its sample, this clone was seen a few times. This rearrangement joins TRBV4-1 to TRBJ1-1, with TRBD1 matching over 7 bases. CDR1 and CDR2 from the germline V gene are MGHRA and YSYEKL. The CDR3 runs to 15 residues. After removal of 4 bases from V and 0 bases from J, the junction contained 5 bases not matched to a gene. The CDR3 sequence is CASSLPGQLNTEAFF. For the CDR3, the DNA is TGCGCCAGCAGCCTACCGGGACAGCTGAACACTGAAGCTTTCTTT.

The chain has TRBV27 and TRBJ1-5, with no clear D. The CDR3 has 15 residues. Per the germline V gene, CDR1 is MNHEY and CDR2 is SMNVEV (reference sequence). The ends were cut back, 5 bases at V and 5 bases at J, with 16 bases in the middle. CDR3 in amino acids: CASSPGGLMDQPQHF. The CDR3 DNA sequence: TGTGCCAGCAGTCCTGGTGGCTTAATGGATCAGCCCCAGCATTTT.

The gene calls are TRBV11-3 and TRBJ2-2; D possibly corresponds to TRBD1 (5 bases). Germline assignment: CDR1 SGHNT and CDR2 YENEEA. V lost 2 bases to trimming and J lost 6 bases, with 7 bases between them. This CDR3 comprises 13 residues. CDR3 region: CASSLRGSGELFF. The CDR3 region has the DNA TGTGCCAGCAGCTTAAGGGGCTCCGGGGAGCTGTTTTTT.

The V and J genes are TRBV10-2 and TRBJ2-1; the D is unclear. V was trimmed by 4 bases and J by 4 bases, leaving 5 bases between them. In germline, CDR1 is WSHSY, CDR2 SAAADI. This CDR3 is built from 12 residues. The CDR3 DNA reads TGCGCCAGCAGTGTGAGTTACAATGAGCAGTTCTTC. Translated: CASSVSYNEQFF.

This clone was seen just once. This rearrangement joins TRBV10-2 to TRBJ2-3; 7 nucleotides match TRBD2. CDR1 is WSHSY and CDR2 is SAAADI in the germline V gene. The CDR3 loop spans 16 amino acids. V was clipped by 3 bases and J by 4 bases; unmatched bases: 10. The CDR3 DNA sequence: TGCGCCAGCAGTGAAGCCCTAGCGGAGATTTCAGATACGCAGTATTTT. It codes for CASSEALAEISDTQYF.

This sequence joins TRBV6-5 and TRBJ2-7, with 8 positions matching TRBD1. This CDR3 spans 14 amino acids. Germline V gene sequence: CDR1 MNHEY, CDR2 SVGAGI. V dropped 6 bases and J dropped 4; count of bases not matched to a gene: 8. The CDR3 sequence is CASSPWDRTYEQYF. In DNA, the CDR3 is TGTGCCAGCAGCCCCTGGGACAGGACGTACGAGCAGTACTTC.

The chain combines TRBV5-4 with TRBJ1-1, with 11 nucleotides matching TRBD1. Germline CDR1 reads SGHNT; CDR2 reads YYREEE (reference sequence). The V segment lost 10 bases and the J segment 2 bases; nucleotides outside the gene matches: 4. This CDR3 has 13 amino acids. CDR3 in amino acids: CASGQGANTEAFF. CDR3 sequence (DNA): TGTGCCTCCGGACAGGGGGCTAACACTGAAGCTTTCTTT.

This clone was recorded a few times. The chain recombines TRBV15 with TRBJ1-1; D is possibly TRBD1 (5 bases). Trimming removed 5 bases at V and 1 base at J, with 14 bases between. This CDR3 spans 15 amino acids. Germline V lookup: CDR1 LNHNV, CDR2 YYDKDF (reference sequence). The DNA for the CDR3 is TGTGCCACCAGCGTACGCTGGGGCGGGAACACTGAAGCTTTCTTT. It specifies CATSVRWGGNTEAFF.

Regarding this clone: One end of the junction fails to match germline, which may point to a read error. The chain employs TRBV6-5 and TRBJ2-3; D possibly corresponds to TRBD2 (7 bases). The CDR3 sequence is 16 residues long. Germline CDR1 is MNHEY and CDR2 is SVGAGI. As DNA, the CDR3 is TGTGCCAGCGGTTATGGGGGGGCGGGAAGCACAGATACGCAGTATTTT. Its protein is CASGYGGAGSTDTQYF.

This CDR3 is CASTGTDRDAGYTF. The CDR3 nucleotides are TGTGCCAGTACCGGGACAGACCGGGACGCTGGCTACACCTTC. This chain uses TRBV19 with TRBJ1-2; TRBD1 agrees at 7 bases. CDR3 size: 14 residues. Germline V gene sequence: CDR1 LNHDA, CDR2 SQIVND (reference sequence). V trimming: 7 bases; J trimming: 7 bases; junction bases outside the gene matches: 12.

The V gene is TRBV6-5, the J gene TRBJ2-6; 7 bases are shared with TRBD1. The germline V gene has CDR1 MNHEY and CDR2 SVGAGI. The CDR3 consists of 13 residues. The V and J ends lost 5 bases and 15 bases, in that order; junction bases with no gene match: 10. CDR3 bases: TGTGCCAGCAGTAAGGGGACAGCAGTTGACCTGACTTTC. Amino acid sequence: CASSKGTAVDLTF.

About this clone: Other DNA sequences in this sample translate to the same CDR3. This chain connects TRBV6-5 to TRBJ2-7, with D uncertain. Deletions cut 2 bases from V and 3 bases from J, with 11 bases between. The germline CDR1 and CDR2 sequences are MNHEY and SVGAGI. The CDR3 is 14 residues long. The chain's CDR3 is CASSYPRVRYEQYF. The CDR3 DNA reads as TGTGCCAGCAGTTACCCTCGGGTCCGCTACGAGCAGTACTTC.

The V gene is TRBV11-2, the J gene TRBJ2-7; D is perhaps TRBD2 (5 bases). Germline V gene sequence: CDR1 SGHAT, CDR2 FQNNGV. The germline V and J ends were trimmed by 0 bases and 2 bases, with 14 bases remaining between them. This CDR3 region has 16 residues. This chain's CDR3 is CASSLDLVGEAYEQYF. CDR3 DNA sequence: TGTGCCAGCAGCTTAGATCTCGTGGGAGAGGCCTACGAGCAGTACTTC.

The chain joins TRBV7-8 to TRBJ2-7, with 10 positions matching TRBD1. Germline CDR1 is SGHVS and CDR2 is FQNEAQ. The CDR3 totals 14 residues. After removal of 5 bases from V and 7 bases from J, the junction contained 8 bases not matched to a gene. The CDR3 DNA follows: TGTGCCAGCAGCGGAGGGACAGGGGACCTAGAGCAGTACTTC. It yields the protein CASSGGTGDLEQYF.